This TCR beta chain was identified during a study of blood T cells in healthy people across ages. No fewer than 7 million PBMCs went into each sample. This CDR3 region has 16 residues. Deletions cut 5 bases from V and 0 bases from J, with 19 bases between. The germline CDR1 and CDR2 sequences are SQVTM and ANQGSEA. Using a J-beta primer mix together with a sample-barcoded 5' primer, a second PCR was run for about 6 to 12 cycles. Using its own MiXCR run on the 5' RACE reads, TCRdb lists one record per CDR3 protein. This repertoire shows approximately 730,000 distinct CDR3 sequences, around 46% found once; its top ten account for approximately 22%. On this clonotype: Its antigen is not known.

Notes on the study in general: One million T cells yielded diversity estimates that were considered underestimates. CMV status of donors was unknown, possibly confounding expanded clonotype changes.

Sequencing used blood. This rearrangement joins TRBV29-1 to TRBJ1-1, with TRBD1 as a possible D gene (5 bases). This sequence was found in a woman aged 55 to 70 in good health. CDR3: CSVIPGDGHLNTEAFF. CDR3 DNA sequence: TGCAGCGTTATCCCCGGAGATGGACATCTGAACACTGAAGCTTTCTTT.